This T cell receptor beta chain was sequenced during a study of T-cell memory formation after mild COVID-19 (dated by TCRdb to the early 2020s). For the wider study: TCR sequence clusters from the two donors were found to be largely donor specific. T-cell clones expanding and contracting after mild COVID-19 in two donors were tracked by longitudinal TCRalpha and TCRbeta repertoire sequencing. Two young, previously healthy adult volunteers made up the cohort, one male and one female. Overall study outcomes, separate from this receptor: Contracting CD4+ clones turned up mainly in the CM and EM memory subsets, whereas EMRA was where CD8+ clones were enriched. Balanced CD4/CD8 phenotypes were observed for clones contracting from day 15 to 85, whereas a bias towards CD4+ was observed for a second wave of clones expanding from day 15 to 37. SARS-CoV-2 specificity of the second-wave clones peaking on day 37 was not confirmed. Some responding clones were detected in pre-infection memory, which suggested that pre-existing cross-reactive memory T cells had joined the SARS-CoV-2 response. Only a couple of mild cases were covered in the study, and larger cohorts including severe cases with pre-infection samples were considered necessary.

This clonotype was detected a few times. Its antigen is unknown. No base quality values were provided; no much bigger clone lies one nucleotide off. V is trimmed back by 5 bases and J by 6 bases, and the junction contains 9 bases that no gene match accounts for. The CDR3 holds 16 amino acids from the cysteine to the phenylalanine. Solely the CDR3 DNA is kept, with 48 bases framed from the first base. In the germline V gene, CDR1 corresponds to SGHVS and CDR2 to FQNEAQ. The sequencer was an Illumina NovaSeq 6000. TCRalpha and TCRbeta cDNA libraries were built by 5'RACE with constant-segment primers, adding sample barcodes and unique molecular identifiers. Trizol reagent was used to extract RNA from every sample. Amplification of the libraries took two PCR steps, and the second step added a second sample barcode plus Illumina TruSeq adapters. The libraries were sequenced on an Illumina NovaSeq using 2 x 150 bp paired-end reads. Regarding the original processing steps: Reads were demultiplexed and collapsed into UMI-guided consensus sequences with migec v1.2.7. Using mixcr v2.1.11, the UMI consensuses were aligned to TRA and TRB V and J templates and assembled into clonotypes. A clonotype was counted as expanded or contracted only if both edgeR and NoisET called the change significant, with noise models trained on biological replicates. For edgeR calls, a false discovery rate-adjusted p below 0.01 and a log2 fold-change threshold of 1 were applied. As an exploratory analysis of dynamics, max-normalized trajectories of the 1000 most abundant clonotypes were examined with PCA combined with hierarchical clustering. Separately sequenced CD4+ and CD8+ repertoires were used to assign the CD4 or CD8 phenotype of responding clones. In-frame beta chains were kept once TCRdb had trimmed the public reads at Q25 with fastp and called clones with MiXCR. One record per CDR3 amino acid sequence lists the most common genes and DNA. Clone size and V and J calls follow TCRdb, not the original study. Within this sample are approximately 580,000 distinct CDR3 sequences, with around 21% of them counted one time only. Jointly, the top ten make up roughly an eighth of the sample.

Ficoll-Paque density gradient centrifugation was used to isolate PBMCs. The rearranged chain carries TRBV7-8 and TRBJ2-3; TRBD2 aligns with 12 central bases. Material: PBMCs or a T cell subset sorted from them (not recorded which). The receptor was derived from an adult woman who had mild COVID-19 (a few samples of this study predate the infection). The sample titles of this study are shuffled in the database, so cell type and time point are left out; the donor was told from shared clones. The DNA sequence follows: TGTGCCAGCAGCATATCTAGCGGGGGGGCTCTGGATACGCAGTATTTT. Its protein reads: CASSISSGGALDTQYF. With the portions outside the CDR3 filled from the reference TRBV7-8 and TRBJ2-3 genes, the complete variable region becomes GAGVSQSPRYKVAKRGQDVALRCDPISGHVSLFWYQQALGQGPEFLTYFQNEAQLDKSGLPSDRFFAERPEGSVSTLKIQRTQQEDSAVYLCASSISSGGALDTQYFGPGTRLTVL.